The sequence of this T cell receptor (beta chain) was determined in a study of CD8 T cells in ankylosing spondylitis. Study-level findings and limits: Among TCR beta sequences, a motif of about 8 highly homologous variants appeared characteristic of ankylosing spondylitis blood. Reportedly, disease-linked clones are significantly enriched in ankylosing spondylitis patients' matched synovial fluid. Earlier reports found some motif variants in synovial fluid and blood in reactive arthritis.

The CDR3 totals 11 residues. V gave up 4 bases and J gave up 7 bases, with 3 bases separating them. Per germline, CDR1 SGHKS and CDR2 YYEKEE (reference sequence). TCRdb re-called the 5' RACE reads through MiXCR, storing one row per CDR3 protein. Among 200,000 or so distinct CDR3 sequences listed, around a sixth were seen once. This clonotype was picked up many times. The antigen remains unidentified. Material for sequencing was blood, either unsorted or a sorted T cell fraction (not recorded which). This TCR derives from a male donor aged 5-29 years with ankylosing spondylitis or in good health (not recorded which). This chain links TRBV5-5 with TRBJ1-6; D uncertain. This CDR3 is CASSLNSPLHF. The CDR3 DNA reads as TGTGCCAGCAGCCTCAATTCACCCCTCCACTTT. Using reference TRBV5-5 and TRBJ1-6 for the parts outside the CDR3, the full variable domain is DAGVTQSPTHLIKTRGQQVTLRCSPISGHKSVSWYQQVLGQGPQFIFQYYEKEERGRGNFPDRFSARQFPNYSSELNVNALLLGDSALYLCASSLNSPLHFGNGTRLTVT.